Below are 12 T cell receptor beta chains sequenced from a single sample in a study of T cells after yellow fever vaccination. TCRdb independently ran MiXCR on the 5' RACE reads; one entry per CDR3 protein. The sample contains a few hundred thousand distinct CDR3 sequences, less than 3.5% of which appear only once. The sample consisted of CD4+ T cells sorted from PBMCs, taken 10 days after the yellow fever booster vaccination. These receptors originate from a man between 18 and 35 years old who received the YFV17D yellow fever vaccine.

A few counts support this clonotype. The chain employs TRBV9 and TRBJ2-1; 9 nucleotides agree with TRBD1. In germline, CDR1 is SGDLS, CDR2 YYNGEE. V was clipped by 2 bases and J by 8 bases; unmatched bases: 8. The CDR3 extends over 15 amino acids. CDR3 region: CASSVLGTGYHEQFF. DNA for the CDR3: TGTGCCAGCAGCGTCCTTGGGACAGGGTACCATGAGCAGTTCTTC.

The table lists this clonotype with many counts. The chain recombines TRBV12-3 or TRBV12-4 with TRBJ1-1, with a possible D match to TRBD1 (5 bases). The CDR3 covers 12 residues. Deletions cut 3 bases from V and 8 bases from J, with 10 bases between. CDR3 sequence: CASSLGDLEAFF. The CDR3 DNA sequence: TGTGCCAGCAGTTTGGGGGACCTCGAAGCTTTCTTT.

This clonotype was detected ten times or more. The rearrangement joins TRBV7-2 to TRBJ1-2; 7 bases fit TRBD1. V shed 2 bases and J 7 bases; nucleotides not matched to a gene: 7. The germline CDR1 and CDR2 sequences are SGHTA and FQGNSA. The CDR3 sequence is 14 residues long. CDR3 residues: CASSLRQGRGGYTF. In nucleotides, the CDR3 is TGTGCCAGCAGCTTACGACAGGGAAGGGGTGGCTACACCTTC.

The chain employs TRBV7-2 and TRBJ1-5; D perhaps matches TRBD1 (5 bases). Trimming stripped 7 bases from V and 2 bases from J, with 12 bases between. CDR1 SGHTA and CDR2 FQGNSA come from the germline V gene. The CDR3 has 14 amino acids. The CDR3 here is CASTLRVGNQPQHF. As DNA, the CDR3 is TGTGCCAGCACTCTCAGGGTTGGCAATCAGCCCCAGCATTTT.

There are a few counts of this clonotype. The J gene is TRBJ2-5, the V gene TRBV5-1, with 8 bases matching TRBD2. J lost 5 bases, V lost 4 bases, and 10 bases had no gene match. The CDR3 is 15 amino acids. From germline, CDR1 is SGHRS and CDR2 YFSETQ. CDR3 DNA: TGCGCCAGCAGCACCTCGGGGGGGCGGGAGGAGACCCAGTACTTC. Amino acids: CASSTSGGREETQYF.

The sample holds many counts of this clonotype. The chain recombines TRBV10-3 with TRBJ2-7, with 10 bases identical to TRBD1. This CDR3 comprises 14 residues. Germline V gene data show CDR1 as ENHRY and CDR2 as SYGVKD. V lost 6 bases and J lost 6; bases outside the gene matches: 8. The CDR3 DNA sequence: TGTGCCATCAGGGAGGGACAGGGGTTCGGCGAGCAGTACTTC. Its translation is CAIREGQGFGEQYF.

This clonotype was observed many times. The V gene is TRBV6-1, the J gene TRBJ2-7, with 10 bases that match TRBD1. V shed 6 bases and J 6 bases; nucleotides not matched to a gene: 5. CDR1 MNHNS and CDR2 SASEGT come from the germline V gene. This CDR3 is built from 13 residues. CDR3 residues: CASRGQGPGEQYF. As DNA, the CDR3 is TGTGCCAGCAGGGGACAGGGGCCGGGCGAGCAGTACTTC.

In this sample, this clonotype turned up a few times. V usage is TRBV28 and J usage is TRBJ2-1; 8 nucleotides match TRBD2. The germline V gene encodes CDR1 MDHEN and CDR2 SYDVKM. This CDR3 spans 16 amino acids. Trimming removed 3 bases from V and 5 bases from J; junction bases left unmatched: 9. The CDR3 loop is CASSLLRPGGDNEQFF. The CDR3 DNA is TGTGCCAGCAGTTTGCTCCGCCCGGGGGGGGACAATGAGCAGTTCTTC. The full variable domain, its missing parts supplied by reference TRBV28 and TRBJ2-1, is DVKVTQSSRYLVKRTGEKVFLECVQDMDHENMFWYRQDPGLGLRLIYFSYDVKMKEKGDIPEGYSVSREKKERFSLILESASTNQTSMYLCASSLLRPGGDNEQFFGPGTRLTVL.

In this sample, this clonotype turned up a few times. This sequence joins TRBV4-3 and TRBJ1-4; 7 bases are shared with TRBD1. Germline values: CDR1 LGHNA, CDR2 YSLEER. Trimming removed 4 bases from V and 6 bases from J; junction bases left unmatched: 8. The CDR3 is made up of 15 amino acids. CDR3 loop: CASSPPGQRDEKLFF. CDR3 DNA: TGCGCCAGCAGCCCTCCGGGACAGAGGGATGAAAAACTGTTTTTT.

Regarding this clonotype: With a much larger clone just one base away, this may be a read error. The chain has TRBV4-3 and TRBJ2-1, with 12 nucleotides matching TRBD2. The CDR3 consists of 16 residues. Per germline, CDR1 LGHNA and CDR2 YSLEER. Trimming cost V 8 bases and J 9 bases; bases outside gene matches: 14. Written as DNA, the CDR3 is TGCGCCAGCGGAGAATTGACTAGCGGGGGCCCAACTGAGCAGTTCTTC. Translated: CASGELTSGGPTEQFF.

This clonotype came up a few times. J is TRBJ2-1 and V is TRBV4-3; TRBD2 aligns across 10 bases. The CDR3 loop spans 15 amino acids. Germline V gene data show CDR1 as LGHNA and CDR2 as YSLEER. The J segment lost 7 bases and the V segment lost 5 bases, leaving 8 bases of the junction unmatched. Here the CDR3 reads CASSFTGTSANEQFF. CDR3 DNA sequence: TGCGCCAGCAGCTTCACCGGGACTAGCGCGAATGAGCAGTTCTTC.

This chain joins TRBV18 and TRBJ2-7; the D gene is possibly TRBD2 (7 bases). CDR1 is KGHSH and CDR2 is LQKENI in the germline V gene. Trimming shortened V by 4 bases and J by 3 bases, and 19 bases separated the two germline ends. This CDR3 has 16 residues. The CDR3 sequence is CASSQQGARGDYEQYF. In DNA, the CDR3 is TGTGCCAGCTCACAACAGGGAGCCCGGGGGGACTACGAGCAGTACTTC.